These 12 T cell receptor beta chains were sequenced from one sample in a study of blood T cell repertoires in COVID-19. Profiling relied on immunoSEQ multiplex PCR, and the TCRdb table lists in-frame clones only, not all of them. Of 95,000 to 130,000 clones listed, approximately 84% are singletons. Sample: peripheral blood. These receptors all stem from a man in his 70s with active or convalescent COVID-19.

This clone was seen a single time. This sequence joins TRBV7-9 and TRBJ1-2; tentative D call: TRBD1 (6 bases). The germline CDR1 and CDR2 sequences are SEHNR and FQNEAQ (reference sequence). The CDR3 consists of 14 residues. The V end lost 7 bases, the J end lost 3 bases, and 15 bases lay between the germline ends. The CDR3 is CASNPAGGHYGYTF. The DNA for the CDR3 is TGTGCCAGCAACCCGGCGGGGGGCCACTATGGCTACACCTTC.

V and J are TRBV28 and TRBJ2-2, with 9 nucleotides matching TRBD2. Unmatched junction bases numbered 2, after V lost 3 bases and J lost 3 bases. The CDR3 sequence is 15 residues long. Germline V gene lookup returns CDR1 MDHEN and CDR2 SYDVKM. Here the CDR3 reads CASSLGLADTGELFF. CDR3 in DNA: TGTGCCAGCAGTTTGGGACTAGCCGACACCGGGGAGCTGTTTTTT.

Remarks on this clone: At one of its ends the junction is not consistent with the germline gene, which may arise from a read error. CDR3 in DNA: TGTGCTAGCAGCCCGGCTCCCCCGGGACTGTACAATGAGCAGTTCTTC. Its translation: CASSPAPPGLYNEQFF. The gene calls are TRBV7-7 and TRBJ2-1, with D possibly TRBD2 on 6 matching bases. This CDR3 has 16 residues. Germline V gene sequence: CDR1 SSHAT, CDR2 FNYEAQ (reference sequence).

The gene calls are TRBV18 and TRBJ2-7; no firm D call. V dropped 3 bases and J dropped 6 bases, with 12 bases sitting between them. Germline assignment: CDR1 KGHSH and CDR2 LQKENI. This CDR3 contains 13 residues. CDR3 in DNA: TGTGCCAGCTCACCCGGGTTGATGAGCGAGCAGTACTTC. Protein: CASSPGLMSEQYF.

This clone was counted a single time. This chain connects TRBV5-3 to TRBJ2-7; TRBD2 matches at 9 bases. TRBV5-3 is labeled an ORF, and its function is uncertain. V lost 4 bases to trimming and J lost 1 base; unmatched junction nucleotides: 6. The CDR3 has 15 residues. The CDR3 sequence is CARSAGTSHSYEQYF. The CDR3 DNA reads TGTGCCAGAAGCGCCGGGACTAGCCATTCCTACGAGCAGTACTTC.

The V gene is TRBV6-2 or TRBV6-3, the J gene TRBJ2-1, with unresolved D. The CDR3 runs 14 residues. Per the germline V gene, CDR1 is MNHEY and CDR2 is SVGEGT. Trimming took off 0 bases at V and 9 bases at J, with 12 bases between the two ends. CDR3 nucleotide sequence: TGTGCCAGCAGTTACTCCATACCACACCTTGAGCAGTTCTTC. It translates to CASSYSIPHLEQFF.

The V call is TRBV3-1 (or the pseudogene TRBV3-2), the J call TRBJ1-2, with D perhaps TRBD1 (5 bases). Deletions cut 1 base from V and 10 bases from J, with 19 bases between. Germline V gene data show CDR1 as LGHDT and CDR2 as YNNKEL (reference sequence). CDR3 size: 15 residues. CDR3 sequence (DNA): TGTGCCAGCAGCCAAGTGTCTGGGGGGTCTTACTTCTACACCTTC. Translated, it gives CASSQVSGGSYFYTF.

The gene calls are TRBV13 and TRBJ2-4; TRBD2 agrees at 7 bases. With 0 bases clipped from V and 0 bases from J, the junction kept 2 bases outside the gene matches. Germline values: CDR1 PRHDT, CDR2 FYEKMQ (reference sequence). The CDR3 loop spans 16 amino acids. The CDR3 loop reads CASSLGASGAKNIQYF. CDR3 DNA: TGTGCCAGCAGCTTAGGGGCTAGCGGAGCCAAAAACATTCAGTACTTC. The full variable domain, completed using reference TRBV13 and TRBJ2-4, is AAGVIQSPRHLIKEKRETATLKCYPIPRHDTVYWYQQGPGQDPQFLISFYEKMQSDKGSIPDRFSAQQFSDYHSELNMSSLELGDSALYFCASSLGASGAKNIQYFGAGTRLSVL.

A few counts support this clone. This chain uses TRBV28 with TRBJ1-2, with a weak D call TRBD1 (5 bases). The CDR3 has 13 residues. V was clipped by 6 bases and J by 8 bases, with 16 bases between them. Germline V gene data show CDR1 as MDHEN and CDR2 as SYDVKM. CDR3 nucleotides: TGTGCCAGCAGCACCCCCCGGGGGAGGGGCTACACCTTC. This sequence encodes CASSTPRGRGYTF.

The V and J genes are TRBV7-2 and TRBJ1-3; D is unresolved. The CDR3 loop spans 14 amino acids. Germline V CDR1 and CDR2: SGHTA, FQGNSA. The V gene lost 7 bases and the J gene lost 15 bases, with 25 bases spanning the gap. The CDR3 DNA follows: TGTGCCAGCACCCTCGTCGGCGGGCTGGAGGTTGGATATTTT. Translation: CASTLVGGLEVGYF. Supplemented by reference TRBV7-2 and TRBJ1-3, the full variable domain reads GAGVSQSPSNKVTEKGKDVELRCDPISGHTALYWYRQSLGQGLEFLIYFQGNSAPDKSGLPSDRFSAERTGGSVSTLTIQRTQQEDSAVYLCASTLVGGLEVGYFGEGSWLTVV.

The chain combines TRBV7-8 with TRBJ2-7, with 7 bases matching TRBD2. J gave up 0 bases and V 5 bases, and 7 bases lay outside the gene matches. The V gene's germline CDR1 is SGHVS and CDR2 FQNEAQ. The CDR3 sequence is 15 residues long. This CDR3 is CASSTGTKNSYEQYF. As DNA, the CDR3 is TGTGCCAGCAGCACCGGGACTAAAAACTCCTACGAGCAGTACTTC.

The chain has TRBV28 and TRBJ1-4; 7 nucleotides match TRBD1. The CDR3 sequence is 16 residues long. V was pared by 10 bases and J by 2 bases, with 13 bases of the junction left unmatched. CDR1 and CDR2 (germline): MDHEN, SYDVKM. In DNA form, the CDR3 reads TGTGCCACAACCACCCGCAGACAGGGCACTAATGAAAAACTGTTTTTT. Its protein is CATTTRRQGTNEKLFF.